The 18 T cell receptor beta chains listed next were all sequenced from one sample in a study of blood T cell repertoires in COVID-19. Generated by immunoSEQ multiplex PCR, the TCRdb table keeps only in-frame clones and is missing some. The repertoire has about half a million clones, roughly 89% of them found once; the top ten carry approximately 0.9%. The specimen was peripheral blood. These receptors were obtained from a man aged 18 to 30 with COVID-19, enrolled during active disease.

The J gene is TRBJ2-1, the V gene TRBV5-1; a weak D match, TRBD1 (6 bases). Trimming removed 6 bases at V and 10 bases at J, with 17 bases between. Germline V lookup: CDR1 SGHRS, CDR2 YFSETQ. This CDR3 has 13 residues. As DNA, the CDR3 is TGCGCCAGCATGGAAGAACAGGGCGACGAGCAGTTCTTC. Translated, it gives CASMEEQGDEQFF.

The V and J genes are TRBV25-1 and TRBJ1-2, with D tentatively TRBD1 (5 bases). V lost 4 bases and J lost 4, with 10 bases in between. The CDR3 consists of 13 residues. CDR1 MGHDK and CDR2 SYGVNS come from the germline V gene. The CDR3 DNA follows: TGTGCCAGCAGTGTGGCAGGGCTCTATGGCTACACCTTC. Its translation: CASSVAGLYGYTF.

The genes are TRBV3-1 (or the pseudogene TRBV3-2) and TRBJ1-5, with D perhaps TRBD1 (6 bases). The CDR3 contains 13 residues. V gave up 6 bases and J gave up 5 bases, with 11 bases separating them. CDR1 LGHDT and CDR2 YNNKEL come from the germline V gene (reference sequence). CDR3 loop: CASSRDIYQPQHF. DNA of the CDR3: TGTGCCAGCAGTCGGGACATCTATCAGCCCCAGCATTTT.

This clone was detected only a few times. The gene calls are TRBV5-6 and TRBJ2-7; tentative D call: TRBD2 (6 bases). Germline CDR1 reads SGHDT; CDR2 reads YYEEEE. The CDR3 runs to 15 residues. V gave up 0 bases and J gave up 5 bases, with 15 bases separating them. The CDR3 here is CASSLGRDLGHEQYF. CDR3 DNA: TGTGCCAGCAGCTTGGGACGGGACTTAGGACACGAGCAGTACTTC.

This chain links TRBV6-5 with TRBJ1-3, with TRBD1 matching 9 bases. The CDR3 is 15 amino acids. V dropped 6 bases and J dropped 2; count of bases not matched to a gene: 5. Germline V gene sequence: CDR1 MNHEY, CDR2 SVGAGI. The CDR3: CASSRDRGTGNTIYF. Here the CDR3 DNA reads TGTGCCAGCAGCAGAGACAGGGGGACTGGAAACACCATATATTTT.

This chain uses TRBV10-2 with TRBJ1-2; D unresolved. The CDR3 has 14 amino acids. Between the trimmed V and J ends, which lost 3 bases and 4 bases, there was a span of 12 bases. Germline V gene lookup returns CDR1 WSHSY and CDR2 SAAADI. CDR3 in amino acids: CASSEVFGGYGYTF. The DNA of the CDR3 is TGCGCCAGCAGTGAAGTCTTCGGCGGCTATGGCTACACCTTC.

V is TRBV5-8 and J is TRBJ1-6, with 8 bases lining up with TRBD1. The CDR3 runs to 18 residues. Trimming took 4 bases from V and 4 from J; bases not matched to a gene: 13. Germline V gene lookup returns CDR1 SGHTS and CDR2 YDEGEE. In DNA, the CDR3 is TGTGCCAGCAGCCCAAGTTTATCAGGGGGCGGGTATAATTCACCCCTCCACTTT. Protein: CASSPSLSGGGYNSPLHF.

The rearrangement joins TRBV6-5 to TRBJ2-7; 9 nucleotides line up with TRBD1. V shed 6 bases and J 3 bases; nucleotides not matched to a gene: 6. Germline V gene lookup returns CDR1 MNHEY and CDR2 SVGAGI. The length of the CDR3 is 14 residues. CDR3 sequence reads: CASSQTGGFYEQYF. CDR3 coding DNA: TGTGCCAGCAGCCAGACAGGGGGTTTCTACGAGCAGTACTTC.

The chain links TRBV9 to TRBJ2-3; D perhaps matches TRBD2 (5 bases). Germline V gives CDR1 SGDLS, CDR2 YYNGEE. The CDR3 spans 17 residues. Trimming pared 3 bases from V and 1 base from J, leaving 18 bases between. CDR3 sequence: CASSGGDYAGGTDTQYF. The CDR3 coding sequence is TGTGCCAGCAGCGGAGGAGACTACGCCGGCGGCACAGATACGCAGTATTTT.

The chain combines TRBV12-1 with TRBJ2-4; the D call TRBD1 from the table was never checked on the DNA. TRBV12-1 is deemed a pseudogene. The CDR3 loop spans 14 amino acids. CDR3 protein: CASSCDRALNIQYF. The CDR3, as DNA: TGTGCCAGCAGCTGCGACAGGGCGTTGAACATTCAGTACTTC.

The chain carries TRBV12-5 and TRBJ2-5; D not certain. CDR1 and CDR2 from the germline V gene are LGHNT and FRNRAP. The germline V and J ends were trimmed by 6 bases and 7 bases, with 15 bases remaining between them. The CDR3 contains 13 residues. The CDR3 here is CASGVGTLRTQYF. The CDR3, as DNA: TGTGCTAGTGGAGTTGGCACGTTACGGACCCAGTACTTC.

The V and J genes are TRBV7-8 and TRBJ1-3; D unclear. CDR1 SGHVS and CDR2 FQNEAQ come from the germline V gene. CDR3 length equals 17 residues. Trimming pared 1 base from V and 0 bases from J, leaving 13 bases between. The CDR3 DNA sequence: TGTGCCAGCAGCTTAGGAGCGAGAGTCGACTCTGGAAACACCATATATTTT. Its translation is CASSLGARVDSGNTIYF.

This clone was seen a few times. The rearrangement joins TRBV27 to TRBJ1-1, with 7 nucleotides matching TRBD1. CDR3 size: 14 residues. V lost 2 bases to trimming and J lost 7 bases; unmatched junction nucleotides: 7. Looked up from germline, CDR1 is MNHEY and CDR2 is SMNVEV (reference sequence). CDR3 DNA: TGTGCCAGCAGTTTAAACAATGGGGACAGTGAAGCTTTCTTT. It translates to CASSLNNGDSEAFF.

This sequence joins TRBV7-2 and TRBJ2-7; weak D call: TRBD1 (5 bases). From germline, CDR1 is SGHTA and CDR2 FQGNSA. The CDR3 loop spans 16 amino acids. Trimming removed 3 bases at V and 7 bases at J, with 22 bases between. The DNA of the CDR3 is TGTGCCAGCAGCTTGTTCGTCCGTCCTTCAGGGAAGGAGCAGTACTTC. It is translated as CASSLFVRPSGKEQYF. Drawing the rest from reference TRBV7-2 and TRBJ2-7, the complete variable domain is GAGVSQSPSNKVTEKGKDVELRCDPISGHTALYWYRQSLGQGLEFLIYFQGNSAPDKSGLPSDRFSAERTGGSVSTLTIQRTQQEDSAVYLCASSLFVRPSGKEQYFGPGTRLTVT.

The rearrangement uses TRBV24-1 and TRBJ2-5; 11 nucleotides match TRBD1. CDR1 and CDR2 (germline): KGHDR, SFDVKD. V lost 4 bases to trimming and J lost 7 bases; unmatched junction nucleotides: 10. The CDR3 loop spans 16 amino acids. The CDR3 spells CATSDRTGGEVWTQYF. The CDR3 DNA follows: TGTGCCACCAGTGACAGGACAGGGGGCGAGGTTTGGACCCAGTACTTC.

The genes are TRBV5-4 and TRBJ1-1, with D unresolved. The CDR3 spans 13 residues. Trimming stripped 0 bases from V and 4 bases from J, with 7 bases between. Per the germline V gene, CDR1 is SGHNT and CDR2 is YYREEE (reference sequence). The CDR3: CASSLASLTEAFF. CDR3 DNA: TGTGCCAGCAGCTTGGCCTCCCTCACTGAAGCTTTCTTT.

On this clone: The same CDR3 also results from other DNA sequences found in this sample. The chain joins TRBV15 to TRBJ2-1, with no clear D. The germline gives CDR1 LNHNV, CDR2 YYDKDF (reference sequence). This CDR3 contains 15 residues. V lost 0 bases, J lost 0 bases, and 6 bases lay in between. CDR3 sequence reads: CATSRDRSSYNEQFF. In nucleotides, the CDR3 is TGTGCCACCAGCAGAGATCGGTCCTCCTACAATGAGCAGTTCTTC.

This chain uses TRBV6-1 with TRBJ1-4, with D uncertain. Deletions cut 2 bases from V and 11 bases from J, with 15 bases between. The CDR3 has 14 amino acids. Germline loops: CDR1 MNHNS, CDR2 SASEGT. The CDR3 spells CASSEMGPVMKLFF. The DNA for the CDR3 is TGTGCCAGCAGTGAAATGGGCCCGGTCATGAAACTGTTTTTT.